The 14 T cell receptor beta chains below all came from one sample that was sequenced in a study of shared clonotypes between healthy human individuals. Data came from immunoSEQ multiplex PCR; TCRdb stores just in-frame clones and leaves some out. The sample has 550,000 to 850,000 clones; over 55% are singletons. Specimen: memory CD4+ T cells sorted from blood. Sample subset: CD45RA-negative fraction. These receptors originate from a woman aged 30 to 39 in good health.

The chain has TRBV27 and TRBJ2-1; 8 bases line up with TRBD2. J lost 8 bases, V lost 5 bases, and 17 bases had no gene match. Germline V lookup: CDR1 MNHEY, CDR2 SMNVEV (reference sequence). The CDR3 is made up of 17 amino acids. The CDR3 coding sequence is TGTGCCAGCAGTCAACCAAGGGGACTAGTTTATTTCGATGAGCAGTTCTTC. Translated: CASSQPRGLVYFDEQFF.

CDR3 coding DNA: TGTGCCAGCAGCTTGCGAAACAGCCCCATGAACACTGAAGCTTTCTTT. Amino acids: CASSLRNSPMNTEAFF. This chain uses TRBV5-6 with TRBJ1-1; D not certain. V lost 1 base and J lost 0, with 13 bases in between. Germline V gene data show CDR1 as SGHDT and CDR2 as YYEEEE. The CDR3 runs 16 residues.

The chain links TRBV27 to TRBJ2-1; TRBD2 matches 7 bases. Germline V gene sequence: CDR1 MNHEY, CDR2 SMNVEV (reference sequence). V trimming: 5 bases; J trimming: 9 bases; junction bases outside the gene matches: 10. The CDR3 runs 14 residues. CDR3 sequence (DNA): TGTGCCAGCAGTCCTTGGGCGACTAGCAGTGAGCAGTTCTTC. Protein: CASSPWATSSEQFF.

At least ten counts were recorded for this clone. V and J are TRBV30 and TRBJ1-5, with TRBD1 matching over 7 bases. V shed 2 bases and J 3 bases; nucleotides not matched to a gene: 10. The CDR3 length is 16 residues. Germline-derived CDR1 and CDR2 are GTSNPN and SVGIG (reference sequence). The CDR3 coding sequence is TGTGCCTGGAGTCCCTACAGGGGCCGGGACAATCAGCCCCAGCATTTT. It translates to CAWSPYRGRDNQPQHF.

V usage is TRBV2 and J usage is TRBJ2-1, with 8 positions matching TRBD2. Trimming removed 7 bases from V and 6 bases from J; junction bases left unmatched: 11. The length of the CDR3 is 15 residues. Germline assignment: CDR1 SNHLY and CDR2 FYNNEI. CDR3 protein: CASKGSGSRGNEQFF. DNA for the CDR3: TGTGCCAGCAAGGGAAGCGGGAGTAGAGGCAATGAGCAGTTCTTC.

The V call is TRBV7-9, the J call TRBJ2-3, with 7 bases that match TRBD2. The CDR3 runs 18 residues. V was clipped by 2 bases and J by 2 bases; unmatched bases: 13. From germline, CDR1 is SEHNR and CDR2 FQNEAQ (reference sequence). CDR3 residues: CASSLLSGKRSDTDTQYF. In nucleotides, the CDR3 is TGTGCCAGCAGCTTATTAAGCGGGAAAAGGTCAGACACAGATACGCAGTATTTT.

V gene TRBV19 combines with J gene TRBJ2-1; TRBD2 matches 8 bases. V trimming: 2 bases; J trimming: 8 bases; junction bases outside the gene matches: 11. Germline V gene sequence: CDR1 LNHDA, CDR2 SQIVND (reference sequence). The CDR3 is 16 residues long. The CDR3 protein is CASSISPAGGWDEQFF. CDR3 in DNA: TGTGCCAGTAGTATATCCCCCGCGGGGGGCTGGGATGAGCAGTTCTTC.

The J gene is TRBJ2-5, the V gene TRBV7-8; no clear D. Germline V CDR1 and CDR2: SGHVS, FQNEAQ. V dropped 6 bases and J dropped 2 bases, with 10 bases sitting between them. This CDR3 has 13 amino acids. CDR3 nucleotide sequence: TGTGCCAGCAGTTTTACATCGCAAGAGACCCAGTACTTC. Its translation: CASSFTSQETQYF.

The V call is TRBV7-3, the J call TRBJ2-7; D tentatively fits TRBD1 or TRBD2 (6 bases each). Germline V gives CDR1 SGHTA, CDR2 FQGTGA. CDR3 length: 16 amino acids. Between the trimmed V and J ends, which lost 4 bases and 2 bases, there was a span of 18 bases. CDR3 protein: CASSSGASRGTYEQYF. The CDR3 bases are TGTGCCAGCAGCTCGGGGGCTTCTCGCGGAACCTACGAGCAGTACTTC. Drawing the rest from reference TRBV7-3 and TRBJ2-7, the complete variable domain is GAGVSQTPSNKVTEKGKYVELRCDPISGHTALYWYRQSLGQGPEFLIYFQGTGAADDSGLPNDRFFAVRPEGSVSTLKIQRTERGDSAVYLCASSSGASRGTYEQYFGPGTRLTVT.

The chain recombines TRBV5-4 with TRBJ2-1, with D possibly TRBD2 on 6 matching bases. Germline CDR1 reads SGHNT; CDR2 reads YYREEE (reference sequence). V was pared by 4 bases and J by 5 bases, with 16 bases between. The CDR3 runs to 15 residues. In DNA, the CDR3 is TGTGCCAGCAGCCAAGAGCCGGCGGGACACAATGAGCAGTTCTTC. Translation gives CASSQEPAGHNEQFF.

This chain links TRBV5-6 with TRBJ1-2; D is unclear. CDR3 length equals 13 residues. CDR1 is SGHDT and CDR2 is YYEEEE in the germline V gene. V was shortened by 1 base and J by 1 base, with 5 bases between the two germline ends. This chain's CDR3 is CASSLKGNYGYTF. CDR3 nucleotides: TGTGCCAGCAGCTTGAAGGGTAACTATGGCTACACCTTC.

The rearrangement joins TRBV29-1 to TRBJ2-3, with D unclear. Germline CDR1 SQVTM, CDR2 ANQGSEA. The CDR3 is 14 amino acids. Trimming cost V 0 bases and J 2 bases, with 9 bases left between them. The CDR3 region is CSVEERGLTDTQYF. DNA for the CDR3: TGCAGCGTTGAAGAGCGAGGCCTCACAGATACGCAGTATTTT.

The chain employs TRBV10-2 and TRBJ2-2, with D possibly matching TRBD2 (5 bases). The germline V gene encodes CDR1 WSHSY and CDR2 SAAADI. This CDR3 has 11 residues. Trimming took 8 bases from V and 7 from J, leaving 8 bases between them. The CDR3, as DNA: TGCGCCAGCGGGAGTGGCGGGGAGCTGTTTTTT. Its protein product is CASGSGGELFF.

The J gene is TRBJ1-4, the V gene TRBV5-6; weak D call: TRBD1 (6 bases). Germline lookup yields CDR1 SGHDT and CDR2 YYEEEE. The length of the CDR3 is 15 residues. Trimming pared 5 bases from V and 8 bases from J, leaving 19 bases between. Here the CDR3 reads CASSLWTDPREKLFF. CDR3 DNA sequence: TGTGCCAGCAGTTTATGGACAGATCCCCGGGAAAAACTGTTTTTT.